This is a list of T cell receptor beta chains from one sample in a study of OX40 agonist ivuxolimab in advanced cancers. TCRdb's copy holds only in-frame clones and misses some; the assay was immunoSEQ multiplex PCR. The sample yields around 63,000 clones, 85% to 90% seen once. The source was CD4+ or CD8+ T cells sorted from blood, collected in a trial of the OX40 agonist ivuxolimab. The source is an adult with an advanced solid tumor such as melanoma, head and neck, liver or kidney cancer. Each CDR3 is given with its conserved first and last residue. A D gene is named only where the DNA matches it firmly. A clone size is listed for some rows: how often the clone was seen (once, few, many), or a class if it is expanded.

size	V	D	J	DNA	CDR3
NA	TRBV2	TRBD1	TRBJ2-2	TGTGCCAGCAGTCCGGACAGGGGGCGGTCCGGGGAGCTGTTTTTT	CASSPDRGRSGELFF
NA	TRBV19	TRBD1	TRBJ1-5	TGTGCCAGTAAAAGGGACAGGGTCAGCAACAATCAGCCCCAGCATTTT	CASKRDRVSNNQPQHF
NA	TRBV9	TRBD1	TRBJ1-1	TGTGCCAGCGGTCCGGGACAGGGGGTTGACACTGAAGCTTTCTTT	CASGPGQGVDTEAFF
NA	TRBV19	TRBD1	TRBJ1-2	TGTGCCAGTAGTATCGTCAGGGACAGCTATGGCTACACCTTC	CASSIVRDSYGYTF
NA	TRBV6-6	NA	TRBJ1-2	TGTGCCAGCAGTTTGACGGTGAACTATGGCTACACCTTC	CASSLTVNYGYTF
NA	TRBV5-1	TRBD1	TRBJ2-7	TGCGCCAGCAGCCCCGACGGACAGGGGTACAACGAGCAGTACTTC	CASSPDGQGYNEQYF
NA	TRBV7-3	NA	TRBJ2-7	TGTGCCAGCAGCATCAATCAGGGGGGTATCCAGTACTTC	CASSINQGGIQYF
NA	TRBV11-2	TRBD1	TRBJ2-5	TGTGCCAGCAGCTTCATCAGGGGGGAGACCCAGTACTTC	CASSFIRGETQYF
NA	TRBV5-1	NA	TRBJ1-1	TGCGCCAGCAGCTTCCAGGGGTTGCACACTGAAGCTTTCTTT	CASSFQGLHTEAFF
NA	TRBV11-3	TRBD2	TRBJ2-7	TGTGCCAGCAGCTTAGGTTTAGCGGGAGGGCATTCCTACGAGCAGTACTTC	CASSLGLAGGHSYEQYF
NA	TRBV21-1	NA	TRBJ2-1	TGTGCCAGCAGCAGTCAGCGGGGGCCAGGCAATGAGCAGTTCTTC	CASSSQRGPGNEQFF
once	TRBV23-1	NA	TRBJ2-5	TGCGCCAGCAGGCAAGGACTGACCAAAGAGACCCAGTACTTC	CASRQGLTKETQYF
NA	TRBV19	NA	TRBJ2-7	TGTGCCAGTAGTATAGTCTCCCCGGGGCTCGGACGCCCTCAGTACGAGCAGTACTTC	CASSIVSPGLGRPQYEQYF
few	TRBV6-6	NA	TRBJ1-5	TGTGCCAGCATCCCGAACAGGGATGGTCAGCCCCAGCATTTT	CASIPNRDGQPQHF
NA	TRBV28	TRBD1	TRBJ2-4	TGTGCCAGCAGTTTATGGTCGGTAAGGGGACAGGGGAAAAACATTCAGTACTTC	CASSLWSVRGQGKNIQYF
NA	TRBV18	NA	TRBJ1-2	TGTGCCAGCTCACCACGGCGGGACTATGGCTACACCTTC	CASSPRRDYGYTF
NA	TRBV18	NA	TRBJ1-1	TGTGCCAGCTCACCCCAGGTGGGACGGAGCCCTGAAGCTTTCTTT	CASSPQVGRSPEAFF
NA	TRBV4-1	NA	TRBJ2-3	TGCGCCAGCAGCCAAGCAGATACGCAGTATTTT	CASSQADTQYF
NA	TRBV2	NA	TRBJ2-7	TGTGCCAGCAGAAGGACAGCCGGCGGGGAGCAGTACTTC	CASRRTAGGEQYF